Listed below are T cell receptor beta chains from one sample, sequenced in a study of blood T cell repertoires in COVID-19. Sequencing was performed with immunoSEQ multiplex PCR; in TCRdb, only in-frame clones are kept and a portion is missing. The sample lists about 88,000 clones, around 93% seen once, with under 2% in the top ten. The sample taken for sequencing was peripheral blood. Receptors originate from a human donor with active COVID-19. The donor label of this sample is uncertain. Each CDR3 is given with its conserved first and last residue. The D gene is left open where the match is weak. Clone size is given for some rows only: seen once, a few or many times, or a class if the clone is expanded.

>TRBJ1-1|TRBD1|TRBV5-1|NA
TGCGCCAGCAGCGAGAATCGACAGGGGCTGGGGGAGGCTTTCTTT
CASSENRQGLGEAFF
>TRBJ2-6|NA|TRBV7-6|NA
TGTGCCAGCAGGATACCGGGGGACTCTGGGGCCAACGTCCTGACTTTC
CASRIPGDSGANVLTF
>TRBJ2-2|TRBD2|TRBV24-1|NA
TGTGCCACCAGGGGGACTAGGGGGAACACCGGGGAGCTGTTTTTT
CATRGTRGNTGELFF
>TRBJ1-2|NA|TRBV5-1|once
TGCGCCAGCAGCCTGGAAGCCCTAGGCTATGGCTACACCTTC
CASSLEALGYGYTF
>TRBJ2-5|TRBD2|TRBV24-1|NA
TGTGCCACCAGTGGAGCGGGGGGAGGGGAGACCCAGTACTTC
CATSGAGGGETQYF
>TRBJ1-1|NA|TRBV7-9|NA
TGTGCCAGCAGCACGAGGACAGTCGGGGCTTTCTTT
CASSTRTVGAFF
>TRBJ2-3|TRBD2|TRBV4-1|NA
TGCGCCAGCAGCCAAGAAAGGGTTCCGGGGGGGGACACAGATACGCAGTATTTT
CASSQERVPGGDTDTQYF
>TRBJ2-3|NA|TRBV6-5|NA
TGTGCCAGCAGTTACGCAGGGGGGCGTGGCGCAGATACGCAGTATTTT
CASSYAGGRGADTQYF
>TRBJ1-2|NA|TRBV5-4|NA
TGTGCCAGCAGCTTGGCCCGGGCGGGAAACTATGGCTACACCTTC
CASSLARAGNYGYTF
>TRBJ1-1|NA|TRBV19|NA
TGTGCCAGTAGTATAGAGGGCAGCACTGAAGCTTTCTTT
CASSIEGSTEAFF
>TRBJ1-2|NA|TRBV2|NA
TGTGCCAGCGGAGAGGTGGCCACACTCTATGGCTACACCTTC
CASGEVATLYGYTF
>TRBJ2-1|TRBD2|TRBV5-1|NA
TGCGCCAGCAGCATAGGATCTGGGCGGGGGGGTAACAATGAGCAGTTCTTC
CASSIGSGRGGNNEQFF
>TRBJ2-7|TRBD1|TRBV13|NA
TGTGCCAGCAGCTTAGGAGGGACAGCCTACGAGCAGTACTTC
CASSLGGTAYEQYF
>TRBJ1-5|TRBD1|TRBV9|NA
TGTGCCAGCAGCGCCACAGGGGGAAATCAGCCCCAGCATTTT
CASSATGGNQPQHF
>TRBJ2-7|TRBD2|TRBV27|NA
TGTGCCAGCACCCCGCTAGCGGGGGATTACGAGCAGTACTTC
CASTPLAGDYEQYF
>TRBJ2-7|NA|TRBV11-2|NA
TGTGCCAGCAGCTTATACCCTCGTGGTAGCGGATACTACGAGCAGTACTTC
CASSLYPRGSGYYEQYF
>TRBJ1-2|TRBD1|TRBV20-1|NA
TGCAGTGCTAGTGAAAGGGACAGGCATCAATATGGCTACACCTTC
CSASERDRHQYGYTF
>TRBJ1-1|TRBD1|TRBV5-1|NA
TGCGCCAGCAGCTTGGGGACAGGGGGCGGGGAAGCTTTCTTT
CASSLGTGGGEAFF
>TRBJ1-4|TRBD1|TRBV6-1|NA
TGTGCCAGCAGTGATGGGACAGGCCTTAATGAAAAACTGTTTTTT
CASSDGTGLNEKLFF
>TRBJ1-2|NA|TRBV4-1|NA
TGCGCCAGCAGCCAACCCAAGAGGGGGAATGGCTACACCTTC
CASSQPKRGNGYTF
>TRBJ1-2|NA|TRBV7-3|NA
TGTGCCAGCAGCCCAAGGAGGGGCTATGGCTACACCTTC
CASSPRRGYGYTF
>TRBJ1-2|TRBD1|TRBV19|NA
TGTGCCAGTAGTATTCGAGGGGGCGAGGGGCACTATGGCTACACCTTC
CASSIRGGEGHYGYTF
>TRBJ2-1|TRBD2|TRBV6-1|NA
TGTGCCAGCAGTGACGGGGGGGCCTACAATGAGCAGTTCTTC
CASSDGGAYNEQFF
>TRBJ1-2|NA|TRBV9|once
TGTGCCAGCAGCGGCCCACAGGCGGCGTATGGCTACACCTTC
CASSGPQAAYGYTF
>TRBJ1-1|NA|TRBV6-2/TRBV6-3|NA
TGTGCCAGCAGTTCTCTGGGCATGAACACTGAAGCTTTCTTT
CASSSLGMNTEAFF
>TRBJ1-1|NA|TRBV7-2|NA
TGTGCCAGCAGCCCCTTTACAGGGCTCAACACTGAAGCTTTCTTT
CASSPFTGLNTEAFF
>TRBJ2-2|NA|TRBV9|NA
TGTGCCAGCAGCGCCAGGAGGGACGGAACCGGGGAGCTGTTTTTT
CASSARRDGTGELFF
>TRBJ2-3|NA|TRBV24-1|NA
TGTGCCACCAGTGCCAAAAGCCAAACTAGCACAGATACGCAGTATTTT
CATSAKSQTSTDTQYF
>TRBJ2-2|TRBD2|TRBV27|NA
TGTGCCAGCCGCCGCCGACGTCGACTAGCGGGGGGGCAAACCGGGGAGCTGTTTTTT
CASRRRRRLAGGQTGELFF
>TRBJ2-7|TRBD1|TRBV4-2|NA
TGTGCCAGCAGCCAAATGGGGGACAGGGGAGCCTACGAGCAGTACTTC
CASSQMGDRGAYEQYF
>TRBJ2-3|TRBD2|TRBV3-1/TRBV3-2|NA
TGTGCCAGCAGCCAAGGCCACCGCACGGCGGGGGGGTGGGGCACAGATACGCAGTATTTT
CASSQGHRTAGGWGTDTQYF
>TRBJ2-2|NA|TRBV6-5|NA
TGTGCCAGCACTAATCCCGGGGGCGGGGAGCTGTTTTTT
CASTNPGGGELFF
>TRBJ1-1|TRBD1|TRBV7-9|NA
TGTGCCAGCAGCCCCTGGGACAGGGGAAACACTGAAGCTTTCTTT
CASSPWDRGNTEAFF
>TRBJ2-3|NA|TRBV3-1/TRBV3-2|NA
TGTGCCAGCAGCCAACTAGAGGAGCCAGATACGCAGTATTTT
CASSQLEEPDTQYF
>TRBJ2-5|NA|TRBV5-1|NA
TGCGCCAGCAGCCCCTTTGGGGGGGCCACGACCCAGTACTTC
CASSPFGGATTQYF
>TRBJ2-5|TRBD2|TRBV6-1|NA
TGTGCCAGCAGTGAAACTAGCGGGGGGGCCTGGGAGACCCAGTACTTC
CASSETSGGAWETQYF
>TRBJ2-3|NA|TRBV7-8|NA
TGTGCCAGCAGCTCCCTACAGGGTTATACGCAGTATTTT
CASSSLQGYTQYF
>TRBJ2-4|NA|TRBV14|NA
TGTGCCAGCAGCCCAGACCAGGGTTTCAAAAACATTCAGTACTTC
CASSPDQGFKNIQYF
>TRBJ2-6|NA|TRBV6-1|NA
TGTGCCAGCAGTGAAGCAACAGGCTCTGGGGCCAACGTCCTGACTTTC
CASSEATGSGANVLTF
>TRBJ2-3|TRBD2|TRBV5-1|once
TGCGCCAGCAGCCACATTAGCGGGGACACTAGCACAGATACGCAGTATTTT
CASSHISGDTSTDTQYF
>TRBJ2-2|TRBD2|TRBV4-2|NA
TGTGCCAGCAGCCTCGTGGGGCCAGCGGGGGGACCCCTCACCGGGGAGCTGTTTTTT
CASSLVGPAGGPLTGELFF
>TRBJ2-5|NA|TRBV12-3/TRBV12-4|NA
TGTGCCAGCACTCAGACTATACAAGAGACCCAGTACTTC
CASTQTIQETQYF
>TRBJ2-5|NA|TRBV6-5|NA
TGTGCCAGCAGGAGGGAAGGTTTAGAGACCCAGTACTTC
CASRREGLETQYF
>TRBJ2-4|NA|TRBV6-4|once
TGTGCCAGCAGTGACTCGGGCGACCCCAAAAACATTCAGTACTTC
CASSDSGDPKNIQYF
>TRBJ1-5|TRBD1|TRBV7-2|NA
TGTGCCAGCAGCTTAGAAGGGGGCAAGCAGCCCCAGCATTTT
CASSLEGGKQPQHF
>TRBJ2-1|TRBD1|TRBV5-6|NA
TGTGCCAGCAGCCTACGGGACAGCTCCTCCTACAATGAGCAGTTCTTC
CASSLRDSSSYNEQFF
>TRBJ2-3|NA|TRBV4-3|NA
TGCGCCAGCAGCCAAGGTATCGGTCGGGATACGCAGTATTTT
CASSQGIGRDTQYF
>TRBJ2-2|TRBD1|TRBV11-3|NA
TGTGCCAGCAGCGTAACAGGGGTTACCGGGGAGCTGTTTTTT
CASSVTGVTGELFF
>TRBJ2-1|TRBD2|TRBV7-2|NA
TGTGCCAGCAGCTTATCCGGCGGGGGACCCAATGAGCAGTTCTTC
CASSLSGGGPNEQFF
>TRBJ2-7|TRBD2|TRBV7-2|NA
TGTGCCAGCAGCCTGACTAGCGGGGGGGCTAAAACCTACGAGCAGTACTTC
CASSLTSGGAKTYEQYF